The 4 T cell receptor beta chains below come from one sample, sequenced in a study of T cell responses to AZD1222 COVID-19 vaccine. The assay was immunoSEQ multiplex PCR, and TCRdb's table has in-frame clones only and misses some. The table lists more than 110,000 clones, approximately 85% of them singletons. The sequencing used peripheral blood, collected on day 0 of AZD1222 vaccination. These receptors all come from an adult in good health.

The chain joins TRBV10-3 to TRBJ2-6, with D tentatively TRBD1 (5 bases). Trimming removed 2 bases from V and 0 bases from J, with 5 bases in between. This CDR3 contains 15 residues. Germline V gene data show CDR1 as ENHRY and CDR2 as SYGVKD. The CDR3 here is CAISEQGSGANVLTF. The CDR3 nucleotides read TGTGCCATCAGTGAGCAGGGCTCTGGGGCCAACGTCCTGACTTTC.

This clone was counted between two and nine times. V is TRBV7-9 and J is TRBJ2-4; TRBD1 matches at 8 bases. CDR3 size: 17 residues. Germline V lookup: CDR1 SEHNR, CDR2 FQNEAQ (reference sequence). After removal of 4 bases from V and 8 bases from J, the junction contained 16 bases not matched to a gene. For the CDR3, the DNA is TGTGCCAGCAGCTCCCCCCCGACAGGGGTGGGGTTGGACATTCAGTACTTC. The encoded protein is CASSSPPTGVGLDIQYF.

The V and J genes are TRBV27 and TRBJ1-4, with no clear D. V was trimmed by 8 bases and J by 13 bases, leaving 11 bases between them. The germline CDR1 and CDR2 sequences are MNHEY and SMNVEV (reference sequence). The CDR3 totals 10 residues. CDR3 loop: CASLDCVLFF. The CDR3 bases are TGTGCCAGCCTCGACTGCGTACTGTTTTTT. The full variable domain, its missing parts supplied by reference TRBV27 and TRBJ1-4, is EAQVTQNPRYLITVTGKKLTVTCSQNMNHEYMSWYRQDPGLGLRQIYYSMNVEVTDKGDVPEGYKVSRKEKRNFPLILESPSPNQTSLYFCASLDCVLFFGSGTQLSVL.

The V and J genes are TRBV6-5 and TRBJ1-1; D remains ambiguous. V gave up 6 bases and J gave up 0 bases, with 8 bases separating them. The CDR3 is 13 residues long. Per the germline V gene, CDR1 is MNHEY and CDR2 is SVGAGI. The CDR3 sequence is CASRPPMNTEAFF. The CDR3 coding sequence is TGTGCCAGCAGGCCACCAATGAACACTGAAGCTTTCTTT.